The sequence of this TCR beta chain was determined in a study of cytomegalovirus exposure and HLA in healthy donors (dated by TCRdb to about 2017). In the study overall: In an earlier analysis of 550 to 750 of the donors, around 300 Gb of sequence data and approximately 100 million unique TCR beta sequences from about 179 million T cells were reported. Roughly 300 gigabases of sequencing data and tens of millions of unique TCR sequences were included in an early release covering several hundred HLA-typed donors. Among the roughly 370 genotyped donors, about 83% belonged to the genetic ancestry cluster associated with self-reported Caucasian donors. The study was designed to test whether signatures of past pathogen exposure could be identified by cataloging public T cell receptors. The T cell repertoires of some 670 subjects were profiled by immunosequencing and related to cytomegalovirus serostatus. A separate validation cohort of roughly 130 different subjects was used in addition to the 666-subject first cohort. The study combined high-throughput TCR immunosequencing, statistical association of individual TCRs with disease status, and machine learning to predict cytomegalovirus infection status. A later analysis re-analyzed previously published TCR beta repertoires from approximately 700 donors and added high-resolution HLA genotyping to study TCR occurrence patterns. In the later analysis, no new phenotypic data were used to find candidate immune exposures; instead, reliance was placed on TCR beta sequences and their occurrence across donors. An earlier analysis of some 500 of the donors applied high-throughput TCR beta sequencing to assess whether each TCR beta V gene segment acted as functional or pseudogenic. Alongside the repertoire data, information on donor age, sex, ethnicity and CMV serostatus was compiled. Genome-wide SNP genotypes for about 65% of the 666 donors were used in a later genetic analysis, which treated that subset as a discovery cohort. All discovery cohort repertoires had been generated on a single sequencing platform. Both class I and class II loci were covered by HLA typing, at four-digit resolution. The number of donors typed differed by locus, with about 629-630 for A, B, C, DRB1 and DQB1, 522 for DQA1, 600 to 610 for DPA1, and over 400 for DPB1. A handful of DR-DQ haplotypes were treated as single units for association and clustering because of strong linkage in the cohort. Among about 360 genotyped donors of the cohort, an average of around 240,000 unique TCR beta nucleotide sequences were sequenced per donor, roughly 20% of them non-productive.

The cohort consisted of 670 or so healthy bone marrow donors. All cohort members were sampled while nominally healthy, although unrecorded immune exposures were likely present. The donor was CMV seronegative and belonged to the group of 352 seronegative cohort members. A peripheral blood sample was provided by each donor, and peripheral blood mononuclear cells were used for TCR beta sequencing. The Qiagen DNeasy Blood Extraction Kit was used to extract genomic DNA from the blood cell samples. Of note for this clone: Its antigen remains undetermined. Per-base quality was not reported, and no clone a single base away is much larger than it.

Study-wide conclusions, independent of this receptor: A further reported finding was that TCR beta sequences accurately predicted the HLA-A and HLA-B alleles for most subjects in the first cohort. In a later genetic analysis, a missense DCLRE1C variant was associated with V-gene and J-gene trimming of TCR beta chains, and the association was replicated in an independent cohort. A later analysis found that HLA-associated TCR beta chains were more clonally expanded and had lower generation probabilities than equally common non-associated chains. According to a later analysis, most CMV-associated TCR beta chains appeared to be HLA-restricted, and the HLA associations seemed to be driven largely by CMV exposure. A later analysis associated 15,000 to 20,000 TCR beta sequences with specific HLA alleles at a false discovery rate of 0.05. Correlated functional status among segregating V segments might reflect linkage disequilibrium, but an unknown experimental factor could not be ruled out. A cluster of highly shared sequence variants was judged likely to be a technical artifact of the sequencing pipeline. Compared with the roughly 710-donor mean, donors in an Asian-associated ancestry cluster had fewer N-insertions in productive TCRs, according to a later genetic analysis. The authors suggested that the approach could potentially be extended to other disease states and immunological phenotypes. The classifier was reported to diagnose cytomegalovirus status with high specificity and sensitivity in both the original cohort and the validation cohort. Because HLA typing was missing for some donors at each locus, association tests included only the typed subset. In vitro tests confirmed that a few of the cytomegalovirus-associated TCR beta chains recognize cytomegalovirus antigens. This cohort had only TCR beta chains sequenced, and the lack of alpha or paired-chain data limited which features could be detected. Presence/absence analyses assumed roughly uniform sequencing depth across donors, an assumption that may not hold. Some IMGT-functional V segments, including TRBV6-2 and TRBV6-3, could not be told apart with the 87-base-pair reads, so those segments were excluded. An earlier analysis of approximately 600 of the donors showed that most TCR beta V segments appeared in productive rearrangements either about 87% or about 30% of the time, which broadly matched IMGT annotations. According to a later analysis, parvovirus B19, influenza, CMV and Epstein-Barr virus appeared linked to several top co-occurrence clusters. A later analysis found that TCR association rates varied across HLA loci, with DRB1 alleles showing the most associated TCRs and HLA-C alleles the fewest. While some public TCRs were present in many individuals, most TCR sequences turned up only very rarely across donors. Because counts were too low, 15 to 20 rarely observed V segments, including chromosome 9 orphons, were excluded from the earlier analysis of 587 of the donors. The study gave a list of more than 150 TCR beta chains associated with cytomegalovirus. Immune exposure information for the cohort was limited to CMV serostatus. Assigning TCR associations to individual alleles was difficult when HLA alleles, especially DR and DQ, strongly co-occurred.

The library was produced with the immunoSEQ multiplex PCR assay. For the multiplex PCR, a mixture combining 60 forward primers for TCR Vbeta segments and 13 reverse primers for TCR Jbeta segments was used. The CDR3 region of rearranged TCR beta genes was amplified from genomic DNA with a multiplex PCR assay. Amplified TCR beta libraries were sequenced as 87-base-pair reads on the Illumina HiSeq System. The original pipeline was this. A later analysis tallied tens of millions of unique TCR beta chains across the 550 to 850 repertoires, and 10 million to 11 million of those chains were shared by two or more donors. Raw reads were error-corrected and collapsed into unique sequences with a nearest-neighbor algorithm that merged closely related sequences to remove PCR and sequencing errors. Alignment of CDR3 sequences to IMGT reference sequences was used to assign V, D and J gene segments. For a sequence to be retained, at least a six-nucleotide match to both a V gene segment and a J gene segment was required. Rearrangements were classified as productive when the CDR3 lacked stop codons and remained in frame with V and J, and all other rearrangements were classified as non-productive. Following IMGT convention, CDR3 was defined as the stretch from the second conserved V-encoded cysteine to the conserved J-encoded phenylalanine. The earlier analysis of about 590 of the donors excluded sequences that lacked an unambiguous match to a single V gene segment. An earlier analysis of 500 to 600 of the donors classified V segments as functional when productive rearrangements were above 56.7% and as segregating when the standard deviation between donors was above 5%. A statistical classification framework was built for diagnosing cytomegalovirus status from the catalog of TCR beta chain sequences. In a later analysis, TCR nucleotide sequences were compared against IMGT/GENE-DB human TR gene sequences so that V and J genes could be assigned. Using the TCRdist pipeline, a later analysis assigned CDR3 sequences along with most-parsimonious VDJ recombination scenarios. In a later analysis, each TCR beta chain was defined by its CDR3 amino acid sequence together with its V-gene family, and reads lacking a unique V-gene family were excluded. A later analysis removed 592 highly shared, low-generation-probability nucleotide sequences to deal with suspected cross-contamination and a sequencing artifact. In a later analysis, a clonal expansion index was calculated for each public chain from normalized within-repertoire ranks of inferred template counts. Generation probabilities in a later analysis came from a VDJ recombination model fitted to out-of-frame rearrangements, and those results were checked against IGoR. A later analysis scored TCR-TCR, TCR-HLA and TCR-CMV co-occurrence with hypergeometric tests, applying a repertoire-size bias correction to TCR pairs. In a later analysis, false discovery rates were estimated by permuting HLA or CMV assignments 20 times. In a later analysis, co-occurring TCRs were grouped using DBSCAN, with TCRdist sequence similarity added in when clustering inside HLA-allele-positive subsets. Co-occurrence clustering excluded repertoires with fewer than 30,000 or more than 120,000 public chains, plus five with anomalous nucleotide sharing. This is the immuneACCESS table as TCRdb keeps it, with only in-frame sequences that have V and J called. A part of the clones is gone; compared with another copy, unresolved V genes explain less than half, and the rest is unexplained. V and J calls and clone size are copied from that table; D and trimming were computed from the DNA. Here the sample has around 130,000 clones; approximately 81% occur a single time. About 2% of the sample comes from the top ten.

The germline V gene encodes CDR1 LNHDA and CDR2 SQIVND (reference sequence). The CDR3 covers 17 residues, taking in both the cysteine and the phenylalanine. Solely the CDR3 DNA is kept, with 51 bases framed from the first base. The V end gives up 3 bases and the J end 4 bases, leaving 13 bases in the junction not matched to a gene. Sequencing was performed on PBMCs. The sequence derives from a man between 18 and 35 years old in good health and CMV-seronegative. The rearranged chain carries TRBV19 and TRBJ1-2, and 8 junction bases match TRBD1. The DNA reads as follows: TGTGCCAGTAGTATGGCAGGGGGCGGCGATTCGTTCTATGGCTACACCTTC. Its protein product is CASSMAGGGDSFYGYTF.